A selection of T cell receptor beta chains follows, all from one sample in a study of cytomegalovirus exposure and HLA in healthy donors. Assay used: immunoSEQ multiplex PCR; TCRdb lists only in-frame clones, some missing. The sample holds some 80,000 clones; approximately 96% are singletons and the top ten take approximately 1.4%. Sequencing was performed on PBMCs. These receptors were collected from a young woman in good health and CMV-seronegative. CDR3s include the opening cysteine and the closing phenylalanine or tryptophan. The D gene is left open where the match is weak. The size of a clone is reported for some rows only, either as once, few or many, or as a class for expanded clones.

d_call: .; j_call: TRBJ1-1; v_call: TRBV10-3; clone_size: .; cdr3_nt: TGTGCCATCAGTGTGGAAGAGGGTAGCACTGAAGCTTTCTTT; cdr3_aa: CAISVEEGSTEAFF
d_call: .; j_call: TRBJ2-3; v_call: TRBV5-1; clone_size: .; cdr3_nt: TGCGCCAGCAGCTTGGCCGGGATACGGACAGATACGCAGTATTTT; cdr3_aa: CASSLAGIRTDTQYF
d_call: TRBD2; j_call: TRBJ2-7; v_call: TRBV4-1; clone_size: .; cdr3_nt: TGCGCCAGCAGCCTACAACAGGCCTTGGGTCTAGCGGGAGCCTGGGACGAGCAGTACTTC; cdr3_aa: CASSLQQALGLAGAWDEQYF
d_call: .; j_call: TRBJ1-1; v_call: TRBV7-9; clone_size: .; cdr3_nt: TGTGCCAGCAGCTTAGGACCAACAGGGTTGAACACTGAAGCTTTCTTT; cdr3_aa: CASSLGPTGLNTEAFF
d_call: TRBD2; j_call: TRBJ2-7; v_call: TRBV7-9; clone_size: once; cdr3_nt: TGTGCCAGCGGTAGACAGCGGGAGTACTACGAGCAGTACTTC; cdr3_aa: CASGRQREYYEQYF
d_call: .; j_call: TRBJ1-1; v_call: TRBV19; clone_size: .; cdr3_nt: TGTGCCAGTAGTAGTCTCACTGAAGCTTTCTTT; cdr3_aa: CASSSLTEAFF
d_call: TRBD1; j_call: TRBJ2-7; v_call: TRBV11-2; clone_size: .; cdr3_nt: TGTGCCAGCAGCTTATATTTGGCAGGGGGCGGCGAGCAGTACTTC; cdr3_aa: CASSLYLAGGGEQYF
d_call: .; j_call: TRBJ1-5; v_call: TRBV6-4; clone_size: .; cdr3_nt: TGTGCCAGCAGTGACCCAACCATCAGGGATAGCAATCAGCCCCAGCATTTT; cdr3_aa: CASSDPTIRDSNQPQHF
d_call: TRBD2; j_call: TRBJ2-2; v_call: TRBV9; clone_size: .; cdr3_nt: TGTGCCAGCAGCGTAGCTGATGGCGGGAGGGTTACCGGGGAGCTGTTTTTT; cdr3_aa: CASSVADGGRVTGELFF
d_call: TRBD1; j_call: TRBJ1-5; v_call: TRBV11-2; clone_size: .; cdr3_nt: TGTGCCAGCAGCTTAGATGTGGGGACAGGAGGGGGTCAGCCCCAGCATTTT; cdr3_aa: CASSLDVGTGGGQPQHF
d_call: .; j_call: TRBJ2-1; v_call: TRBV11-2; clone_size: few; cdr3_nt: TGTGCCAGCAGCTTAGGAGGCGGCAGGGGCTACAATGAGCAGTTCTTC; cdr3_aa: CASSLGGGRGYNEQFF
d_call: .; j_call: TRBJ2-1; v_call: TRBV19; clone_size: once; cdr3_nt: TGTGCCAGTAGTATAGGGACAGCCAATGAGCAGTTCTTC; cdr3_aa: CASSIGTANEQFF
d_call: TRBD1; j_call: TRBJ2-1; v_call: TRBV18; clone_size: .; cdr3_nt: TGTGCCAGCTCACCAAACCGGGACAGGTCTGACAATGAGCAGTTCTTC; cdr3_aa: CASSPNRDRSDNEQFF
d_call: .; j_call: TRBJ2-5; v_call: TRBV19; clone_size: .; cdr3_nt: TGTGCCACTAGGGGGGGGAACGAAGAGACCCAGTACTTC; cdr3_aa: CATRGGNEETQYF
d_call: .; j_call: TRBJ2-4; v_call: TRBV9; clone_size: .; cdr3_nt: TGTGCCAGCAGCGGAAGAGGTCGGTCCAAAAACATTCAGTACTTC; cdr3_aa: CASSGRGRSKNIQYF
d_call: .; j_call: TRBJ1-1; v_call: TRBV2; clone_size: .; cdr3_nt: TGTGCCAGCAGTGAGGACAGCCGTTTGAGCACTGAAGCTTTCTTT; cdr3_aa: CASSEDSRLSTEAFF
d_call: TRBD2; j_call: TRBJ2-3; v_call: TRBV7-2; clone_size: .; cdr3_nt: TGTGCCAGCAGCGTCTACTTAGCGGGAGGGGGGGATACGCAGTATTTT; cdr3_aa: CASSVYLAGGGDTQYF
d_call: TRBD1; j_call: TRBJ2-7; v_call: TRBV7-9; clone_size: .; cdr3_nt: TGTGCCAGCAGCCCGGGACAGGGCGAGGAGCAGTACTTC; cdr3_aa: CASSPGQGEEQYF
d_call: .; j_call: TRBJ2-1; v_call: TRBV6-5; clone_size: .; cdr3_nt: TGTGCCAGCACCGATGCGTTTATGGATGAGCAGTTCTTC; cdr3_aa: CASTDAFMDEQFF
d_call: TRBD1; j_call: TRBJ2-7; v_call: TRBV9; clone_size: .; cdr3_nt: TGTGCCAGCAGCCCATGGACAGGGATGGGTTTCTACGAGCAGTACTTC; cdr3_aa: CASSPWTGMGFYEQYF
d_call: .; j_call: TRBJ2-7; v_call: TRBV15; clone_size: .; cdr3_nt: TGTGCCACCAGCAGAGCCTACTACGAGCAGTACTTC; cdr3_aa: CATSRAYYEQYF
d_call: TRBD2; j_call: TRBJ2-1; v_call: TRBV7-2; clone_size: once; cdr3_nt: TGTGCCAGCAGTAGCTTGGTGCTAGCGGGACCCTACTACAATGAGCAGTTCTTC; cdr3_aa: CASSSLVLAGPYYNEQFF
d_call: .; j_call: TRBJ2-7; v_call: TRBV5-1; clone_size: .; cdr3_nt: TGCGCCAGCAGCTGGACAACAGGGTACGAGCAGTACTTC; cdr3_aa: CASSWTTGYEQYF
d_call: TRBD2; j_call: TRBJ2-1; v_call: TRBV13; clone_size: .; cdr3_nt: TGTGCCAGCAGCCGAGGTCAGGGGACTAGCTCCTACAATGAGCAGTTCTTC; cdr3_aa: CASSRGQGTSSYNEQFF
d_call: TRBD2; j_call: TRBJ2-7; v_call: TRBV10-2; clone_size: once; cdr3_nt: TGCGCCAGCAGGGAACCTAGCGGGAGGGCCCGCGAGCAGTACTTC; cdr3_aa: CASREPSGRAREQYF
d_call: .; j_call: TRBJ2-5; v_call: TRBV7-9; clone_size: .; cdr3_nt: TGTGCCAGCAGCTTAGGTGTAGCAGATGAGTACTTC; cdr3_aa: CASSLGVADEYF
d_call: .; j_call: TRBJ1-5; v_call: TRBV21-1; clone_size: .; cdr3_nt: TGTGCCAGCAGCCCTCCTATGGGGCGACGGATCCATAGCAATCAGCCCCAGCATTTT; cdr3_aa: CASSPPMGRRIHSNQPQHF
d_call: .; j_call: TRBJ2-7; v_call: TRBV6-5; clone_size: .; cdr3_nt: TGTGCCAGCAGTTACTCGGCGGGCGTCGACGAGCAGTACTTC; cdr3_aa: CASSYSAGVDEQYF
d_call: TRBD2; j_call: TRBJ2-1; v_call: TRBV27; clone_size: .; cdr3_nt: TGTGCCAGCAGTATAGCGGGAGTCGGATACAATGAGCAGTTCTTC; cdr3_aa: CASSIAGVGYNEQFF
d_call: TRBD1; j_call: TRBJ1-1; v_call: TRBV19; clone_size: .; cdr3_nt: TGTGCCAGTATGGGACAGGGGGCCCCTGAAGCTTTCTTT; cdr3_aa: CASMGQGAPEAFF
d_call: .; j_call: TRBJ2-1; v_call: TRBV20-1; clone_size: .; cdr3_nt: TGCAGTGCGCGTATGCCCCTTGAGCAGTTCTTC; cdr3_aa: CSARMPLEQFF
d_call: .; j_call: TRBJ2-2; v_call: TRBV6-1; clone_size: .; cdr3_nt: TGTGCCAGCAACCGGTTCGCCGGGGAGCTGTTTTTT; cdr3_aa: CASNRFAGELFF
d_call: .; j_call: TRBJ1-3; v_call: TRBV5-1; clone_size: .; cdr3_nt: TGCGCCAGCAGCTCCGGACAGTTCTCTGGAAACACCATATATTTT; cdr3_aa: CASSSGQFSGNTIYF
d_call: .; j_call: TRBJ2-6; v_call: TRBV27; clone_size: .; cdr3_nt: TGTGCCAGCAGTTTCGCGGGACAGATCTCTGGGGCCAACGTCCTGACTTTC; cdr3_aa: CASSFAGQISGANVLTF
d_call: .; j_call: TRBJ1-2; v_call: TRBV5-6; clone_size: .; cdr3_nt: TGTGCCAGCAGCTTAGGGGGTCCTTATGGCTACACCTTC; cdr3_aa: CASSLGGPYGYTF
d_call: TRBD2; j_call: TRBJ2-1; v_call: TRBV30; clone_size: .; cdr3_nt: TGTGCCCTAGCGGGAGAGGCCGATGAGCAGTTCTTC; cdr3_aa: CALAGEADEQFF
d_call: .; j_call: TRBJ2-7; v_call: TRBV11-2; clone_size: .; cdr3_nt: TGTGCCAGCAGCTTAGTTGGACAGACTGGCTACGAGCAGTACTTC; cdr3_aa: CASSLVGQTGYEQYF
d_call: .; j_call: TRBJ2-1; v_call: TRBV2; clone_size: .; cdr3_nt: TGTGCCAGCAGAACGAGCGTCGAGCAGTTCTTC; cdr3_aa: CASRTSVEQFF
d_call: .; j_call: TRBJ1-3; v_call: TRBV28; clone_size: .; cdr3_nt: TGTGCCAGCAGTACCCGACCGGGGTCTGGAAACACCATATATTTT; cdr3_aa: CASSTRPGSGNTIYF
d_call: .; j_call: TRBJ2-5; v_call: TRBV6-5; clone_size: .; cdr3_nt: TGTGCCAGCAGTAATAGTGGGACCCAGTACTTC; cdr3_aa: CASSNSGTQYF
d_call: TRBD1; j_call: TRBJ2-1; v_call: TRBV2; clone_size: .; cdr3_nt: TGTGCCAGCAGGCTAATACAGGGGGGTGAGCAGTTCTTC; cdr3_aa: CASRLIQGGEQFF
d_call: TRBD2; j_call: TRBJ2-1; v_call: TRBV7-9; clone_size: once; cdr3_nt: TGTGCCAGCACCCCCCTAGGACTAGCGGGAATCAATGAGCAGTTCTTC; cdr3_aa: CASTPLGLAGINEQFF